The source of this T cell receptor (beta chain) is a study of blood T cells in healthy people across ages. General observations from the study: A greater number of naive CD4+ cells and higher diversity distinguished long-lived donors from aged donors.

This clonotype was detected once. What it binds is not known. A read error may produce the germline difference seen at one junction end. A second roughly 6 to 12 cycle PCR used barcoded and J-beta primers. Using its own MiXCR run on the 5' RACE reads, TCRdb lists one record per CDR3 protein. This sample has about a million distinct CDR3 sequences, with around two fifths found just once. Germline lookup yields CDR1 LGHDT and CDR2 YNNKEL (reference sequence). The length of the CDR3 is 12 residues. The material sequenced was blood. This sequence was found in a man aged 18 to 30 in good health. The chain is built from TRBV3-1 and TRBJ2-1, with D perhaps TRBD2 (5 bases). CDR3 residues: CASSRRDYERFF. The CDR3 DNA sequence: TGTGCCAGCAGCCGACGCGACTATGAGCGGTTCTTC.